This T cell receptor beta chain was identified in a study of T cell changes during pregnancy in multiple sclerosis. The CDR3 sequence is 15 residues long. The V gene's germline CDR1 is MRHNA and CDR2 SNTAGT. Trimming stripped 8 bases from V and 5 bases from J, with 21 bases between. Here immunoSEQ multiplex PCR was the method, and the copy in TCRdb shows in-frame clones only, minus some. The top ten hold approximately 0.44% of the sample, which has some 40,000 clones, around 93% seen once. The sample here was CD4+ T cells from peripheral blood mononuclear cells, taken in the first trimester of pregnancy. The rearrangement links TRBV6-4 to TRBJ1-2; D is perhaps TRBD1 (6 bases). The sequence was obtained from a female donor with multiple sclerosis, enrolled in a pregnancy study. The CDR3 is CASSLEGGGTYGYTF. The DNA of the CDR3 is TGTGCCAGCTCGCTGGAGGGGGGAGGGACATATGGCTACACCTTC.